This T cell receptor (beta chain) was observed in a study of PD-L1 blockade in urothelial cancer. The time point: pretreatment peripheral blood. Libraries were prepared by immunoSEQ multiplex PCR; TCRdb keeps only in-frame clonotypes and omits some of them. Here the sample spans roughly 63,000 clones, roughly 76% being singletons. The clonotype comes from a man aged 65-85 years with urothelial cancer. The sample was PBMCs, taken around atezolizumab (anti-PD-L1) treatment.

The CDR3 DNA is TGTGCCAGCAGCCCCCTTTCCCAGGGTACCCAAGAGACCCAGTACTTC. As protein: CASSPLSQGTQETQYF. V gene TRBV5-6 combines with J gene TRBJ2-5; a weak D match, TRBD1 (5 bases). The CDR3 is 16 residues long. V lost 4 bases and J 1 base, leaving 17 bases between the germline ends. CDR1 SGHDT and CDR2 YYEEEE come from the germline V gene.